Many counts were recorded for the clone carrying this T cell receptor beta chain. What it recognizes is unknown. This sample was included in a study of regulatory T cells in long-lasting Graves disease. Indicated time point: persistent/refractory GD, antithyroid drugs over 5 years with positive TRAb. From RNA extracted from PBMCs, the TCR library was made. Patients all came to the study from an endocrinology department in Xi'an, China. Regarding the study as a whole: Only a small sample size was used, which may have cut accuracy. TRBV28, TRBJ1-2 and TRBJ2-5 were segments that persistent disease favored.

Per the germline V gene, CDR1 is KGHDR and CDR2 is SFDVKD. The CDR3 contains 13 residues. V was trimmed by 0 bases and J by 8 bases, leaving 9 bases between them. Relying on iRepertoire HTBI primers and Arm-PCR of CDR3 regions, the team built TCR beta libraries. Each CDR3 protein is one row after TCRdb ran MiXCR on the multiplex PCR reads. Among roughly 450,000 distinct CDR3 sequences listed, roughly a quarter were seen once. The receptor was isolated from a female donor with Graves disease. This specimen was peripheral blood mononuclear cells (PBMCs), taken when the disease was refractory, from a patient treated with antithyroid drugs. This chain uses TRBV24-1 with TRBJ1-2, with D uncertain. CDR3 sequence reads: CATSDLVDSGYTF. CDR3 DNA: TGTGCCACCAGTGATTTGGTCGACTCCGGCTACACCTTC.